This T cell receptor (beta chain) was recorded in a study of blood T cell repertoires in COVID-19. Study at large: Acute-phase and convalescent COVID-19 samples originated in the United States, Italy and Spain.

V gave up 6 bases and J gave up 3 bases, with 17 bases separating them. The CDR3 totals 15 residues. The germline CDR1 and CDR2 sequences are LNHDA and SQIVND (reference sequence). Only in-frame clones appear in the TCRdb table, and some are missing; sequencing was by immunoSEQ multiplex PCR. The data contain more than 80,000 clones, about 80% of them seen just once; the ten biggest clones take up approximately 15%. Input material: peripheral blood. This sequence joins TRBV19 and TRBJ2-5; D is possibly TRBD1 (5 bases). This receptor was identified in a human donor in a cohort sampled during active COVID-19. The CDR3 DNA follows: TGTGCCAGTAGCCCAGCAGGGTACCCCAAAGAGACCCAGTACTTC. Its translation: CASSPAGYPKETQYF.